This entry concerns a single T cell receptor beta chain. The ends lost 5 bases at V and 5 bases at J; junction bases unmatched: 6. The CDR3 length is 14 residues. Germline V CDR1 and CDR2: LNHNV, YYDKDF (reference sequence). As processed by the authors: Counts of nucleated cells, estimated from reference gene primer amplification, were obtained. The table came from immunoSEQ multiplex PCR; TCRdb's copy has only in-frame clones and leaves some out. That table is the source of V, J and clone size, and D and trimming were worked out from the DNA. The sample lists almost 350,000 clones; approximately 89% were seen once. The data originate from a study of blood T cell repertoires in COVID-19. Study in general: Acute and convalescent COVID-19 specimens originated in the United States, Italy and Spain. From T cells, B-cell-depleted T cells, or PBMCs came the material, which was cDNA or gDNA.

Patients of the Seattle cohort, enrolled during active infection, were followed longitudinally. The source material was peripheral blood. The sequence was collected from a woman aged 55-70 years with COVID-19, enrolled during active disease. V usage is TRBV15 and J usage is TRBJ2-5, with TRBD1 identical over 9 bases. CDR3 bases: TGTGCCACCAGCGCCCGGACAGGGGTTGAGACCCAGTACTTC. Translating gives CATSARTGVETQYF.